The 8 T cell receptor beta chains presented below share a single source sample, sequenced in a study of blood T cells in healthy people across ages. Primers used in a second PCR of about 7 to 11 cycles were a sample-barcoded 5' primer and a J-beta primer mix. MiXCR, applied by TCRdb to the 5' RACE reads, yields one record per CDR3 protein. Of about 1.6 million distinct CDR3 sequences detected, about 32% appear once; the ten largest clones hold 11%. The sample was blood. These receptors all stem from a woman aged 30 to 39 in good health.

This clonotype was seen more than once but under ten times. DNA for the CDR3: TGTGCCAGCAGGATTGCGGGGGGGCGCGAGCAGTACTTC. This encodes CASRIAGGREQYF. The V gene is TRBV5-4, the J gene TRBJ2-7; TRBD2 aligns across 9 bases. This CDR3 is built from 13 residues. Germline CDR1 is SGHNT and CDR2 is YYREEE (reference sequence). With 5 bases clipped from V and 6 bases from J, the junction kept 6 bases outside the gene matches.

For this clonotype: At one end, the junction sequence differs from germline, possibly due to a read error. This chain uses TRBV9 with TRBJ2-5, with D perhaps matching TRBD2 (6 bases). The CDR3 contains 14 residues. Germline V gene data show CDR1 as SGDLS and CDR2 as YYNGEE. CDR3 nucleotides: TGTGCCGGCAGCGGGTCGGGAGCACAAGAGACCCAGTACTTC. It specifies CAGSGSGAQETQYF.

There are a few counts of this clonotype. CDR3 amino acids: CASSPAARQVPYYGYTF. The CDR3 DNA follows: TGTGCCAGCAGCCCCGCGGCGCGACAGGTTCCATACTATGGCTACACCTTC. The chain recombines TRBV5-6 with TRBJ1-2; weak D call: TRBD1 (6 bases). Germline V gives CDR1 SGHDT, CDR2 YYEEEE. The CDR3 is 17 residues long. The V and J ends lost 4 bases and 3 bases respectively, with 22 bases between them.

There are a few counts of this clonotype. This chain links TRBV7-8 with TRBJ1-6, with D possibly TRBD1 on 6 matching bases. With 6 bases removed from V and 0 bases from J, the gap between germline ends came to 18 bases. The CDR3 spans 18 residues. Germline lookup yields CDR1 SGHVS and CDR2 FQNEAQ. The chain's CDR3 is CASRRGGRGSSYNSPLHF. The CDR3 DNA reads TGTGCCAGCAGACGAGGAGGAAGGGGGAGCTCCTATAATTCACCCCTCCACTTT.

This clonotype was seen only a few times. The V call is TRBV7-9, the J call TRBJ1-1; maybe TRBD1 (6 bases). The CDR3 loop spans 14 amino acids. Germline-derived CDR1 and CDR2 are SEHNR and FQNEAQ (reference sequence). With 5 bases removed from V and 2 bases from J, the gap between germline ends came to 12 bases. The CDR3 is CASSQGPGNTEAFF. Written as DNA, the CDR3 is TGTGCCAGCAGCCAGGGGCCGGGAAACACTGAAGCTTTCTTT. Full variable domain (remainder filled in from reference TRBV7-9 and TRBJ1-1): DTGVSQNPRHKITKRGQNVTFRCDPISEHNRLYWYRQTLGQGPEFLTYFQNEAQLEKSRLLSDRFSAERPKGSFSTLEIQRTEQGDSAMYLCASSQGPGNTEAFFGQGTRLTVV.

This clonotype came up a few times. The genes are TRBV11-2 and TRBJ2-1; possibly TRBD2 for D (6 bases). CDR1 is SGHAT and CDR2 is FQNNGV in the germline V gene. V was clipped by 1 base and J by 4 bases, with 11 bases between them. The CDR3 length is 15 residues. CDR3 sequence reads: CASSLAGLQYNEQFF. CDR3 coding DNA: TGTGCCAGCAGCTTAGCGGGACTGCAATACAATGAGCAGTTCTTC.

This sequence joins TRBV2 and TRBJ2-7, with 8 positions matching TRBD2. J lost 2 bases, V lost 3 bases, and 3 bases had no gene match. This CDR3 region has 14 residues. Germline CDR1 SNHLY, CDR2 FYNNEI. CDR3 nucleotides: TGTGCCAGCAGTGAGGGCGGGGGGACCTACGAGCAGTACTTC. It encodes CASSEGGGTYEQYF.

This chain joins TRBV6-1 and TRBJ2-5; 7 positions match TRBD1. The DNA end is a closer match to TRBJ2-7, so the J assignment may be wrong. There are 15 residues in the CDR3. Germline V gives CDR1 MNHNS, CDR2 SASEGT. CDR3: CASSSRRDSPYEQYF. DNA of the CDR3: TGTGCCAGCAGTTCCCGAAGGGACAGCCCCTACGAGCAGTACTTC.